This paragraph covers one TCR beta chain sequence. This clone was counted between two and nine times. Its recognized antigen is unknown. One base away there is no much larger clone; base qualities are not given. Other nucleotide sequences in the sample specify the same CDR3. This entry comes from a study of beta chain features in type 1 diabetes (dated by TCRdb to between 2018 and 2020). Regarding the complete study: Patients and healthy donors did not differ in mean age, gender distribution, total cell number or subset yield. Regulatory and stem cell-like memory subsets were isolated from only 8 patients and roughly 8 healthy donors, whereas naive and central memory subsets came from all 28 donors. The study compared TCRB repertoires of sorted circulating CD4+ T cell subsets between recently diagnosed type 1 diabetes patients and matched healthy donors. A total of roughly 99,000,000 sorted cells were examined across all samples, and the number of cells per subset was strongly correlated with RNA yield.

Taken from cysteine to phenylalanine, the CDR3 has 14 residues. Only CDR3 DNA is held: 42 bases, read in frame from base 1. Deletion took 6 bases off V and 2 bases off J, with a span of 16 bases between the germline ends. CDR1 and CDR2 (SQVTM, ANQGSEA) derive from the germline V gene. The High Capacity cDNA Reverse Transcription Kit was used to reverse transcribe all of the isolated RNA, meaning that expressed TCRB transcripts were what got sequenced. Naive, central memory and regulatory T cell samples underwent deep immunoSEQ sequencing, averaging around 3.6 million total reads per sample. Sorted cells were lysed in RLT buffer and RNA was extracted with DNase-treated RNeasy Micro or Mini kits, depending on cell number. To prevent cross-contamination, every cell subset was processed on its own, while patient and healthy donor samples were processed together. The immunoSEQ multiplex PCR was used to amplify TCRB sequences from cDNA, yielding 87-bp fragments that span the CDR3 region. Sequencing of the amplicons was performed on the Illumina HiSeq platform. The authors processed their data as follows. Synthetic template baselines were used to correct PCR bias computationally, reads within Hamming distance 2 were collapsed together, and singletons that could not be merged were discarded. By aligning reads against IMGT, V, D and J genes, CDR3 length, and insertions or deletions at six rearrangement sites were assigned. Clonotype counts were normalized to sorted cell number within each subset before computing true diversity and Gini coefficients with the tcR R package. Repertoire sharing was quantified using the overlap coefficient calculated on TCRB nucleotide sequences. TCRdb obtained this table from immuneACCESS and retained in-frame rearrangements with V and J assigned. These tables miss some clones; where compared with another copy, unresolved V genes account for less than half of the shortfall, and the remainder is unexplained. V and J calls plus clone size are reproduced from that table; the DNA served to infer D and trimming. In this sample the table shows some 220,000 clones, roughly a tenth of which occur a single time. Together, the top ten hold 1% to 1.5% of the sample.

General conclusions and limits of the study: HLA sub-analyses involved small numbers of individuals, so any influence of HLA type on TCRB rearrangement remained unresolved. Shorter templates might be favored by PCR, yet because patient and control samples were amplified and corrected together, any such skew would affect both groups equally. Type 1 diabetes patients showed a moderate but significant shortening of TCRB CDR3 length in all four CD4+ subsets. Naive, central memory and regulatory TCRB repertoires appeared to be more similar among patients than among healthy donors. Because cDNA was sequenced instead of genomic DNA, activated cells with high expression could be over-represented, although the groups did not differ in activation or CD3 levels. At VDJ recombination sites, patients with type 1 diabetes made fewer insertions and deleted more nucleotides, a pattern implying thymic rearrangement abnormalities.

A single peripheral blood draw of around 120 mL on average was collected from each donor into heparinised tubes. Using a panel that included CD45RO, CCR7, CD25, CD127, CD95 and CD27, naive, central memory, regulatory and stem cell-like memory CD4+ T cells were sorted on a BD FACSAria II. A purity above 98% was achieved for all sorted populations. Right away, PBMCs were isolated by Lymphoprep density gradient centrifugation and were stained directly, with no culture step. Samples were stained and sorted in pairs, with one healthy donor and one patient per experiment, so that batch effects were minimized.

The clonotype was recovered from a man between 18 and 29 years old in good health. The rearranged chain carries TRBV29-1 and TRBJ1-2; TRBD1 is a possible D gene, resting on 5 matching bases. Sequencing input: central memory CD4+ T cells from blood. The CDR3 reads as follows: CSVEVGRSNYGYTF. The sequenced DNA: TGCAGCGTGGAGGTGGGACGGAGCAACTATGGCTACACCTTC.